The source of this T cell receptor (beta chain) is a study of T-cell reconstitution after alpha-beta-depleted transplantation in children. Overall study results and limits: Certain patients had high TCRbeta diversity at day 60, and it came from recipient T cells and thymic progenitors that survived. Reportedly, alpha-beta T cells present about two months post-transplant originated from several hundred expanded clones of graft origin. T-cell numbers and diversity, one year after transplant, stemmed largely from T cells that were newly produced.

Of note for this clonotype: Antigen: not known.

Preparing the TCRbeta library involved the use of unique molecular identifiers. TCRdb reprocessed the PCR reads via MiXCR and lists one record per CDR3 protein. The sample consists of about 580,000 distinct CDR3 sequences, roughly 23% of them appearing once. CDR3 size: 18 residues. The V end lost 6 bases, the J end lost 4 bases, and 26 bases lay between the germline ends. CDR1 MNHEY and CDR2 SVGEGT come from the germline V gene. The sample in question was PBMCs, mostly from graft donor cells, obtained 360 days after TCRalphabeta/CD19-depleted stem cell transplant. The V gene is TRBV6-2 or TRBV6-3, the J gene TRBJ2-3; no clear D gene. This TCR was recovered from a boy under two years old who had a stem cell transplant for acute myeloid leukemia, so the T cells may come from the graft donor. The CDR3 DNA is TGTGCCAGCAGCTACAACCCTGGCTGGGTATTGGGCGCAGATACGCAGTATTTT. This codes for CASSYNPGWVLGADTQYF.